The clone carrying this T cell receptor beta chain was counted only a few times. V trimming: 1 base; J trimming: 9 bases; junction bases outside the gene matches: 15. This CDR3 is 17 amino acids long. CDR1 and CDR2 (germline): SGHRS, YFSETQ. The data belong to a study of T-cell reconstitution after alpha-beta-depleted transplantation in children. Unique molecular identifiers were built into the TCRbeta library. MiXCR, applied by TCRdb to the PCR reads, yields one record per CDR3 protein. The table lists around 440,000 distinct CDR3 sequences, 15% to 20% of them singletons. The starting material was PBMCs, mostly from graft donor cells, obtained 360 days after TCRalphabeta/CD19-depleted stem cell transplant. V and J are TRBV5-1 and TRBJ2-1; 8 bases align to TRBD2. The receptor's source is a boy younger than two who had a stem cell transplant for Wiskott-Aldrich syndrome, so the T cells may come from the graft donor. The chain's CDR3 is CASSLLLAARSGGEQFF. CDR3 DNA sequence: TGCGCCAGCAGCTTGTTACTAGCGGCGAGATCGGGTGGTGAGCAGTTCTTC.